The rows below give T cell receptor beta chains drawn from one sample of a study of T-cell reconstitution after alpha-beta-depleted transplantation in children. TCRdb reprocessed the PCR reads via MiXCR and lists one record per CDR3 protein. The sample contains 350,000 to 450,000 distinct CDR3 sequences, 10% to 15% of which appear only once. Material: PBMCs, obtained from the stem cell graft. The receptors were gathered from a human donor who donated a stem cell graft to a child with Fanconi anemia. Both conserved end residues are part of each CDR3. The D gene is left open where the match is weak. Clone size is stated in some rows and not others, as once, few, many or a class when expanded.

D gene: TRBD1
clone size: few
J gene: TRBJ1-5
V gene: TRBV5-5
CDR3 protein: CASSPRDSSRGPQHF
CDR3 DNA: TGTGCCAGCAGCCCACGGGACAGTTCGAGGGGCCCCCAGCATTTT

D gene: TRBD1
clone size: few
J gene: TRBJ1-2
V gene: TRBV20-1
CDR3 protein: CSADDRVGYTF
CDR3 DNA: TGCAGTGCTGATGACAGGGTTGGCTACACCTTC

D gene: NA
clone size: many
J gene: TRBJ2-5
V gene: TRBV12-3/TRBV12-4
CDR3 protein: CASSPMGETQYF
CDR3 DNA: TGTGCCAGCAGCCCGATGGGGGAGACCCAGTACTTC

D gene: NA
clone size: many
J gene: TRBJ1-1
V gene: TRBV2
CDR3 protein: CASIDLPGFSEAFF
CDR3 DNA: TGTGCCAGCATCGACCTACCGGGGTTTTCTGAAGCTTTCTTT

D gene: TRBD2
clone size: NA
J gene: TRBJ2-5
V gene: TRBV27
CDR3 protein: CASSHRGLGETQYF
CDR3 DNA: TGTGCCAGCAGTCACCGGGGACTAGGAGAGACCCAGTACTTC

D gene: TRBD1
clone size: NA
J gene: TRBJ1-4
V gene: TRBV20-1
CDR3 protein: CSDWTGGPLSNEKLFF
CDR3 DNA: TGCAGTGATTGGACAGGGGGCCCCCTTTCTAATGAAAAACTGTTTTTT

D gene: TRBD1
clone size: NA
J gene: TRBJ2-5
V gene: TRBV20-1
CDR3 protein: CSARVGTGRETQYF
CDR3 DNA: TGCAGTGCTAGAGTGGGGACAGGGCGAGAGACCCAGTACTTC

D gene: NA
clone size: many
J gene: TRBJ1-2
V gene: TRBV28
CDR3 protein: CASSLYRRGYTF
CDR3 DNA: TGTGCCAGCAGTTTATACAGAAGGGGCTACACCTTC

D gene: NA
clone size: NA
J gene: TRBJ2-5
V gene: TRBV27
CDR3 protein: CASSLTGGGGETQYF
CDR3 DNA: TGTGCCAGCAGTCTCACGGGGGGCGGGGGAGAGACCCAGTACTTC

D gene: TRBD1
clone size: NA
J gene: TRBJ1-2
V gene: TRBV5-4
CDR3 protein: CASSLGGQGGVGTF
CDR3 DNA: TGTGCCAGCAGCTTGGGTGGACAGGGCGGGGTTGGCACCTTC

D gene: NA
clone size: NA
J gene: TRBJ2-3
V gene: TRBV12-5
CDR3 protein: CASGTHSDTQYF
CDR3 DNA: TGTGCTAGTGGTACTCATTCAGATACGCAGTATTTT

D gene: NA
clone size: NA
J gene: TRBJ2-5
V gene: TRBV29-1
CDR3 protein: CSVDLQGVETQYF
CDR3 DNA: TGCAGCGTTGATTTACAGGGAGTAGAGACCCAGTACTTC

D gene: NA
clone size: few
J gene: TRBJ1-1
V gene: TRBV3-1
CDR3 protein: CASSQSPIYGWLNTEAFF
CDR3 DNA: TGTGCCAGCAGCCAAAGCCCAATCTACGGCTGGTTGAACACTGAAGCTTTCTTT

D gene: NA
clone size: many
J gene: TRBJ2-3
V gene: TRBV20-1
CDR3 protein: CSAGPRRGTTDTQYF
CDR3 DNA: TGCAGTGCTGGGCCCCGGAGAGGGACAACAGATACGCAGTATTTT

D gene: NA
clone size: NA
J gene: TRBJ2-1
V gene: TRBV29-1
CDR3 protein: CSGLGLQHEQFF
CDR3 DNA: TGCAGCGGCTTGGGACTCCAGCATGAGCAGTTCTTC

D gene: NA
clone size: NA
J gene: TRBJ1-1
V gene: TRBV5-1
CDR3 protein: CASSWLGQPNTEAFF
CDR3 DNA: TGCGCCAGCAGCTGGCTTGGACAACCGAACACTGAAGCTTTCTTT

D gene: NA
clone size: NA
J gene: TRBJ1-1
V gene: TRBV5-1
CDR3 protein: CASTLTGGDTEAFF
CDR3 DNA: TGCGCCAGCACCTTGACTGGCGGGGACACTGAAGCTTTCTTT

D gene: NA
clone size: few
J gene: TRBJ2-2
V gene: TRBV18
CDR3 protein: CASSPIQGPTGELFF
CDR3 DNA: TGTGCCAGCTCGCCCATACAGGGCCCCACCGGGGAGCTGTTTTTT

D gene: NA
clone size: few
J gene: TRBJ1-1
V gene: TRBV12-3/TRBV12-4
CDR3 protein: CASSKTVMNTEAFF
CDR3 DNA: TGTGCCAGCAGCAAGACAGTGATGAACACTGAAGCTTTCTTT

D gene: NA
clone size: many
J gene: TRBJ2-1
V gene: TRBV11-2
CDR3 protein: CASSLGMEGSYNEQFF
CDR3 DNA: TGTGCCAGCAGCTTAGGAATGGAGGGCAGCTACAATGAGCAGTTCTTC

D gene: NA
clone size: NA
J gene: TRBJ2-7
V gene: TRBV20-1
CDR3 protein: CSAFRSTSVEGVNSYEQYF
CDR3 DNA: TGCAGTGCTTTTCGTTCGACTAGTGTGGAGGGGGTGAATTCCTACGAGCAGTACTTC

D gene: TRBD2
clone size: NA
J gene: TRBJ2-7
V gene: TRBV6-2/TRBV6-3
CDR3 protein: CASRGTSGAYEQYF
CDR3 DNA: TGTGCCAGCAGGGGGACTAGCGGAGCCTACGAGCAGTACTTC

D gene: NA
clone size: few
J gene: TRBJ2-7
V gene: TRBV7-9
CDR3 protein: CASSSFDTSYEQYF
CDR3 DNA: TGTGCCAGCAGCTCCTTTGACACCTCCTACGAGCAGTACTTC

D gene: NA
clone size: many
J gene: TRBJ1-1
V gene: TRBV9
CDR3 protein: CASSVDGRTWEAFF
CDR3 DNA: TGTGCCAGCAGCGTAGATGGACGGACGTGGGAAGCTTTCTTT

D gene: NA
clone size: many
J gene: TRBJ2-1
V gene: TRBV20-1
CDR3 protein: CSANPRYNEQFF
CDR3 DNA: TGCAGTGCTAACCCTCGATACAATGAGCAGTTCTTC

D gene: NA
clone size: few
J gene: TRBJ1-5
V gene: TRBV20-1
CDR3 protein: CSASPGGKENQPQHF
CDR3 DNA: TGCAGTGCTAGCCCTGGGGGAAAAGAGAATCAGCCCCAGCATTTT

D gene: NA
clone size: many
J gene: TRBJ1-1
V gene: TRBV20-1
CDR3 protein: CSARDTHSEAFF
CDR3 DNA: TGCAGTGCTAGAGATACACACTCTGAAGCTTTCTTT

D gene: TRBD2
clone size: NA
J gene: TRBJ2-1
V gene: TRBV6-2/TRBV6-3
CDR3 protein: CASSSLRLADAYNEQFF
CDR3 DNA: TGTGCCAGCAGTTCCCTACGACTAGCTGATGCCTACAATGAGCAGTTCTTC

D gene: NA
clone size: few
J gene: TRBJ2-1
V gene: TRBV5-1
CDR3 protein: CASSPGTMVGNEQFF
CDR3 DNA: TGCGCCAGCAGCCCGGGGACCATGGTCGGTAATGAGCAGTTCTTC

D gene: NA
clone size: few
J gene: TRBJ2-1
V gene: TRBV2
CDR3 protein: CASRYSGEQFF
CDR3 DNA: TGTGCCAGCCGGTATTCGGGTGAGCAGTTCTTC

D gene: TRBD1
clone size: many
J gene: TRBJ1-1
V gene: TRBV20-1
CDR3 protein: CSAPQGIGLPFF
CDR3 DNA: TGCAGTGCGCCACAGGGGATCGGCCTCCCTTTCTTT

D gene: NA
clone size: NA
J gene: TRBJ1-3
V gene: TRBV7-3
CDR3 protein: CASSPSNTGPSSGNTIYF
CDR3 DNA: TGTGCCAGCAGCCCCTCCAACACCGGACCGTCCTCTGGAAACACCATATATTTT

D gene: NA
clone size: NA
J gene: TRBJ2-6
V gene: TRBV6-2/TRBV6-3
CDR3 protein: CASSYPRGGGANVLTF
CDR3 DNA: TGTGCCAGCAGTTACCCCAGGGGAGGTGGGGCCAACGTCCTGACTTTC

D gene: NA
clone size: many
J gene: TRBJ1-5
V gene: TRBV7-8
CDR3 protein: CASSSYGPRGSNQPQHF
CDR3 DNA: TGTGCCAGCAGCTCTTATGGCCCTCGGGGGAGCAATCAGCCCCAGCATTTT

D gene: NA
clone size: NA
J gene: TRBJ2-5
V gene: TRBV12-3/TRBV12-4
CDR3 protein: CASIEGRRQETQYF
CDR3 DNA: TGTGCCAGCATCGAGGGACGCAGACAAGAGACCCAGTACTTC

D gene: TRBD1
clone size: NA
J gene: TRBJ2-1
V gene: TRBV5-1
CDR3 protein: CASSDRGPYNEQFF
CDR3 DNA: TGCGCCAGCAGCGACAGGGGGCCCTACAATGAGCAGTTCTTC

D gene: NA
clone size: few
J gene: TRBJ1-2
V gene: TRBV5-1
CDR3 protein: CASSPAEGIYGYTF
CDR3 DNA: TGCGCCAGCAGCCCGGCAGAAGGGATCTATGGCTACACCTTC

D gene: TRBD2
clone size: many
J gene: TRBJ2-5
V gene: TRBV5-1
CDR3 protein: CASSWGTSEETQYF
CDR3 DNA: TGCGCCAGCAGCTGGGGGACTAGCGAAGAGACCCAGTACTTC

D gene: NA
clone size: few
J gene: TRBJ1-4
V gene: TRBV12-3/TRBV12-4
CDR3 protein: CASSLRSSGEKLFF
CDR3 DNA: TGTGCCAGCAGTCTCAGGTCCTCGGGTGAAAAACTGTTTTTT

D gene: NA
clone size: many
J gene: TRBJ2-1
V gene: TRBV7-6
CDR3 protein: CASSLDRVNEQFF
CDR3 DNA: TGTGCCAGCAGCTTAGATAGGGTCAATGAGCAGTTCTTC

D gene: NA
clone size: few
J gene: TRBJ1-1
V gene: TRBV5-5
CDR3 protein: CASGGQFMNTEAFF
CDR3 DNA: TGTGCCAGCGGAGGACAGTTTATGAACACTGAAGCTTTCTTT

D gene: NA
clone size: few
J gene: TRBJ1-1
V gene: TRBV5-6
CDR3 protein: CASKAYGGVNTEAFF
CDR3 DNA: TGTGCCAGCAAAGCTTATGGGGGGGTGAACACTGAAGCTTTCTTT

D gene: NA
clone size: NA
J gene: TRBJ2-2
V gene: TRBV2
CDR3 protein: CATAIGGNTGELFF
CDR3 DNA: TGTGCCACCGCGATCGGGGGGAACACCGGGGAGCTGTTTTTT

D gene: TRBD1
clone size: NA
J gene: TRBJ2-7
V gene: TRBV3-1
CDR3 protein: CASSQDLGTGTEQYF
CDR3 DNA: TGTGCCAGCAGCCAGGATCTCGGGACAGGAACCGAGCAGTACTTC

D gene: NA
clone size: many
J gene: TRBJ2-7
V gene: TRBV7-9
CDR3 protein: CASSLQGISYEQYF
CDR3 DNA: TGTGCCAGCAGCTTACAAGGGATCTCCTACGAGCAGTACTTC

D gene: NA
clone size: many
J gene: TRBJ2-7
V gene: TRBV30
CDR3 protein: CACKQGTYEQYF
CDR3 DNA: TGTGCCTGCAAACAGGGAACCTACGAGCAGTACTTC

D gene: NA
clone size: few
J gene: TRBJ2-1
V gene: TRBV4-2
CDR3 protein: CASSQPDDRDEQFF
CDR3 DNA: TGTGCCAGCAGCCAACCAGACGACAGAGATGAGCAGTTCTTC

D gene: NA
clone size: NA
J gene: TRBJ1-1
V gene: TRBV6-2/TRBV6-3
CDR3 protein: CASRDMNTEAFF
CDR3 DNA: TGTGCCAGCAGGGACATGAACACTGAAGCTTTCTTT

D gene: NA
clone size: few
J gene: TRBJ1-5
V gene: TRBV12-3/TRBV12-4
CDR3 protein: CASPFKSILARINQPQHF
CDR3 DNA: TGTGCCAGCCCCTTTAAGTCCATTTTAGCACGGATAAATCAGCCCCAGCATTTT

D gene: NA
clone size: few
J gene: TRBJ1-2
V gene: TRBV5-5
CDR3 protein: CASSSGPGRKGYTF
CDR3 DNA: TGTGCCAGCAGCTCGGGACCGGGGCGGAAAGGCTACACCTTC

D gene: NA
clone size: many
J gene: TRBJ2-7
V gene: TRBV20-1
CDR3 protein: CSALRDGSYEQYF
CDR3 DNA: TGCAGTGCCCTCCGGGACGGCTCCTACGAGCAGTACTTC

D gene: TRBD1
clone size: many
J gene: TRBJ1-1
V gene: TRBV3-1
CDR3 protein: CASSQGTGGNTEAFF
CDR3 DNA: TGTGCCAGCAGCCAAGGGACAGGAGGAAACACTGAAGCTTTCTTT

D gene: NA
clone size: NA
J gene: TRBJ1-6
V gene: TRBV5-5
CDR3 protein: CASSSGGGPGSPLHF
CDR3 DNA: TGTGCCAGCAGCTCGGGCGGGGGGCCTGGTTCACCCCTCCACTTT

D gene: NA
clone size: many
J gene: TRBJ2-3
V gene: TRBV5-1
CDR3 protein: CASSSSGAPTDTQYF
CDR3 DNA: TGCGCCAGCAGCAGTTCCGGGGCGCCCACAGATACGCAGTATTTT

D gene: NA
clone size: few
J gene: TRBJ2-2
V gene: TRBV5-1
CDR3 protein: CASSWGDNTGELFF
CDR3 DNA: TGCGCCAGCAGCTGGGGGGACAACACCGGGGAGCTGTTTTTT

D gene: TRBD1
clone size: NA
J gene: TRBJ2-2
V gene: TRBV4-3
CDR3 protein: CASSQFFTGAAGELFF
CDR3 DNA: TGCGCCAGCAGCCAATTTTTTACAGGGGCGGCCGGGGAGCTGTTTTTT

D gene: TRBD1
clone size: NA
J gene: TRBJ1-5
V gene: TRBV15
CDR3 protein: CATSRATGLNQPQHF
CDR3 DNA: TGTGCCACCAGCAGGGCGACAGGGCTCAATCAGCCCCAGCATTTT

D gene: NA
clone size: many
J gene: TRBJ2-1
V gene: TRBV10-1
CDR3 protein: CASSDYGTEQFF
CDR3 DNA: TGCGCCAGCAGTGACTATGGGACTGAGCAGTTCTTC

D gene: NA
clone size: NA
J gene: TRBJ1-1
V gene: TRBV5-1
CDR3 protein: CASQGVGANMNTEAFF
CDR3 DNA: TGCGCCAGCCAAGGAGTCGGAGCGAACATGAACACTGAAGCTTTCTTT